These 29 T cell receptor beta chains were sequenced from one sample in a study of identical twins. TCRdb re-called the 5' RACE reads through MiXCR, storing one row per CDR3 protein. The sample has 1.5 million to 2 million distinct CDR3 sequences, about 30% seen once. Sequencing was carried out using cord blood. All receptors come from a newborn girl in good health.

Notes on this clonotype: A much larger clone is a single base away; this may be a read error. This chain joins TRBV29-1 and TRBJ2-1, with 7 bases fitting TRBD2. The CDR3 runs 13 residues. Trimming took 7 bases from V and 13 from J; bases not matched to a gene: 16. Germline V lookup: CDR1 SQVTM, CDR2 ANQGSEA. DNA of the CDR3: TGCAGCGCACAAACAAGCGGGATAAAGACCCAGTTCTTC. It is translated as CSAQTSGIKTQFF.

This clonotype was seen just once. This rearrangement joins TRBV6-5 to TRBJ2-5; 8 bases line up with TRBD2. Germline V gives CDR1 MNHEY, CDR2 SVGAGI. V lost 5 bases, J lost 11 bases, and 19 bases stayed unmatched. This CDR3 has 16 residues. The CDR3 DNA reads TGTGCCAGCAGTCAACTATCCGGGACTAGAGGCCATGAGCAGTACTTC. Translated, it gives CASSQLSGTRGHEQYF.

This clonotype has a single count. The chain links TRBV10-3 to TRBJ1-5; D call uncertain. With 5 bases removed from V and 0 bases from J, the gap between germline ends came to 8 bases. Germline V CDR1 and CDR2: ENHRY, SYGVKD. This CDR3 spans 14 amino acids. The CDR3 DNA reads as TGTGCCATCAGTTGGGCAGTTAGCAATCAGCCCCAGCATTTT. This sequence encodes CAISWAVSNQPQHF.

Details on this clonotype: One end of the junction varies from germline; a read error may be responsible. V gene TRBV5-1 combines with J gene TRBJ2-7; 7 nucleotides align to TRBD2. The CDR3 is 14 amino acids. The germline V gene encodes CDR1 SGHRS and CDR2 YFSETQ. The CDR3 DNA reads TGCGCCAGCAGCCCTGGACTAGGGGCCTACGAGCAGAACTTC. This gives the protein CASSPGLGAYEQNF.

The chain recombines TRBV20-1 with TRBJ1-4, with D possibly TRBD1 on 6 matching bases. The CDR3 spans 15 residues. Germline lookup yields CDR1 DFQATT and CDR2 SNEGSKA (reference sequence). V lost 3 bases, J lost 0 bases, and 11 bases lay in between. The CDR3 DNA follows: TGCAGTGCTAGCAAGAACAGGGCAACTAATGAAAAACTGTTTTTT. Amino acid sequence: CSASKNRATNEKLFF.

The CDR3, as DNA: TGCGCCAGCAGCTCCCAGGGGAAGAACACTGAAGCTTTCTTT. It specifies CASSSQGKNTEAFF. The V gene is TRBV5-1, the J gene TRBJ1-1, with a tentative D call TRBD1 (6 bases). The CDR3 extends over 14 amino acids. Germline V CDR1 and CDR2: SGHRS, YFSETQ. V shed 3 bases and J shed 1 base, with 10 bases lying between them.

The J gene is TRBJ1-1, the V gene TRBV28, with D uncertain. V lost 6 bases and J 5 bases, leaving 16 bases between the germline ends. The CDR3 extends over 14 amino acids. Germline values: CDR1 MDHEN, CDR2 SYDVKM. CDR3 sequence: CASRTDGLRTEAFF. The DNA for the CDR3 is TGTGCCAGCAGGACGGACGGCCTGAGGACTGAAGCTTTCTTT.

The chain couples TRBV12-3 or TRBV12-4 to TRBJ2-5; D unclear. Near its end, the DNA agrees better with TRBJ2-1, so the J call may be wrong. CDR3 length: 13 amino acids. The CDR3 nucleotides are TGTGCCAGCAGTTCGTACTACCAAGAGACCCAGTTCTTC. Translation: CASSSYYQETQFF.

The chain couples TRBV12-3 or TRBV12-4 to TRBJ1-5, with 7 bases lining up with TRBD1. The V and J ends lost 6 bases and 7 bases, in that order; junction bases with no gene match: 9. The CDR3 runs 14 residues. The CDR3 DNA follows: TGTGCCAGCAGGTCAGGGGGGCCTCGGCAGCCCCAGCATTTT. Translated, it gives CASRSGGPRQPQHF.

Remarks on this clonotype: One junction end disagrees with the germline gene, perhaps due to a read error. The rearrangement joins TRBV10-3 to TRBJ1-6; TRBD1 is a possible D gene (6 bases). The CDR3 runs to 16 residues. Germline V lookup: CDR1 ENHRY, CDR2 SYGVKD. As DNA, the CDR3 is TGTGCCATCAGGGCAGGGGTTGGCCCCTATAATTCACCCCCCCACTTT. This codes for CAIRAGVGPYNSPPHF.

This clonotype was seen a few times. V is TRBV10-2 and J is TRBJ2-1; D remains unclear. The CDR3 extends over 15 amino acids. Germline V gene lookup returns CDR1 WSHSY and CDR2 SAAADI. V lost 7 bases and J 5 bases, leaving 18 bases between the germline ends. Written as DNA, the CDR3 is TGCGCCAGCAAAGGCAAGGGATTGGCGGACAATGAGCAGTTCTTC. Residues: CASKGKGLADNEQFF.

Only a few counts were recorded for this clonotype. J is TRBJ2-1 and V is TRBV7-6; the match to TRBD2 covers 8 bases. CDR1 and CDR2 (germline): SGHVS, FNYEAQ. J was trimmed by 2 bases and V by 8 bases; bases with no gene match: 5. The CDR3 is 14 amino acids. The DNA of the CDR3 is TGTGCCAGCGGCAACGGGGGGGCCTACAATGAGCAGTTCTTC. Its protein is CASGNGGAYNEQFF.

The chain is built from TRBV15 and TRBJ2-7, with D uncertain. V was cut by 0 bases and J by 3 bases, with 9 bases left in between. Looked up from germline, CDR1 is LNHNV and CDR2 is YYDKDF (reference sequence). The CDR3 covers 14 residues. The CDR3 region is CATSREIVNYEQYF. CDR3 DNA: TGTGCCACCAGCAGAGAAATAGTCAACTACGAGCAGTACTTC.

J is TRBJ1-6 and V is TRBV20-1; D gene ambiguous. The germline V and J ends were trimmed by 3 bases and 11 bases, with 5 bases remaining between them. CDR1 is DFQATT, CDR2 SNEGSKA, per germline (reference sequence). The CDR3 contains 10 residues. The CDR3 loop is CSASPPPLHF. DNA of the CDR3: TGCAGTGCTAGTCCCCCACCCCTCCACTTT.

The chain has TRBV6-1 and TRBJ1-5, with unresolved D. V lost 7 bases and J 7 bases, leaving 14 bases between the germline ends. In germline, CDR1 is MNHNS, CDR2 SASEGT. The CDR3 consists of 13 residues. CDR3 protein: CASTHFGEQPQHF. The CDR3 DNA reads TGTGCCAGCACGCACTTCGGGGAACAGCCCCAGCATTTT.

This chain connects TRBV29-1 to TRBJ2-1; 9 bases agree with TRBD2. The end of the DNA is better explained by TRBJ2-7, so the J call may be wrong. Germline CDR1 and CDR2: SQVTM and ANQGSEA. The CDR3 totals 15 residues. CDR3: CSVQPLAGTYNEQYF. As DNA, the CDR3 is TGCAGCGTTCAACCCCTAGCGGGGACTTACAATGAGCAGTACTTC.

This chain links TRBV12-3 or TRBV12-4 with TRBJ2-7; the D gene is possibly TRBD2 (6 bases). Trimming removed 7 bases at V and 7 bases at J, with 14 bases between. The CDR3 loop spans 12 amino acids. CDR3 region: CASKRDSGEQYF. The CDR3 coding sequence is TGTGCCAGCAAACGGGACTCTGGGGAGCAGTACTTC.

This clonotype occurred a few times. J is TRBJ1-1 and V is TRBV3-1, with D unresolved. Germline V lookup: CDR1 LGHDT, CDR2 YNNKEL (reference sequence). Trimming stripped 0 bases from V and 6 bases from J, with 5 bases between. The CDR3 consists of 12 residues. The CDR3 is CASSQDRSEAFF. For the CDR3, the DNA is TGTGCCAGCAGCCAAGATCGGTCTGAAGCTTTCTTT.

The gene calls are TRBV20-1 and TRBJ2-1; 12 bases fit TRBD2. The germline CDR1 and CDR2 sequences are DFQATT and SNEGSKA (reference sequence). The CDR3 extends over 14 amino acids. With V trimmed by 6 bases and J by 3 bases, 3 bases remained unmatched. CDR3 bases: TGCAGTGCCCAGACTAGCGGGAGCTACAATGAGCAGTTCTTC. Protein: CSAQTSGSYNEQFF.

V usage is TRBV14 and J usage is TRBJ2-7, with D maybe TRBD1 (5 bases). The CDR3 is 14 amino acids. Trimming removed 3 bases from V and 2 bases from J, with 11 bases in between. Germline lookup yields CDR1 SGHDN and CDR2 FVKESK. In DNA form, the CDR3 reads TGTGCCAGCAGCCATCAGGCAGGGACCTACGAGCAGTACTTC. Amino acids: CASSHQAGTYEQYF.

This clonotype has just a few counts. The V gene is TRBV20-1, the J gene TRBJ2-3, with 14 bases that match TRBD2. Germline trimming cut 6 bases from V and 6 bases from J; bases unmatched to any gene: 8. Germline V gene data show CDR1 as DFQATT and CDR2 as SNEGSKA (reference sequence). This CDR3 contains 15 residues. The CDR3 loop reads CSAVTSGRASDTQYF. The CDR3 coding sequence is TGCAGTGCGGTGACTAGCGGGAGGGCCTCGGATACGCAGTATTTT.

The genes are TRBV20-1 and TRBJ2-1; 9 bases fit TRBD2. CDR1 and CDR2 (germline): DFQATT, SNEGSKA (reference sequence). The CDR3 totals 15 residues. The junction had 10 bases not matched to a gene; V was cut back by 4 bases and J by 6 bases. The CDR3 protein is CSATLGLAHTNEQFF. The CDR3 DNA is TGCAGTGCTACCCTGGGACTAGCCCACACCAATGAGCAGTTCTTC.

In this sample, this clonotype turned up a few times. The CDR3 is CASSPLVWGASDEQYF. The CDR3 DNA reads TGTGCCAGCAGCCCCCTCGTGTGGGGGGCCTCGGACGAGCAGTACTTC. The chain combines TRBV27 with TRBJ2-7; D tentatively fits TRBD1 or TRBD2 (6 bases each). Trimming shortened V by 6 bases and J by 5 bases, and 23 bases separated the two germline ends. The CDR3 length is 16 residues. The V gene's germline CDR1 is MNHEY and CDR2 SMNVEV (reference sequence).

The rearrangement joins TRBV11-2 to TRBJ2-5, with D tentatively TRBD1 (5 bases). Germline CDR1 reads SGHAT; CDR2 reads FQNNGV. There are 17 residues in the CDR3. V lost 1 base, J lost 7 bases, and 22 bases lay in between. This CDR3 reads CASSLGGWGSNLGTQYF. CDR3 DNA: TGTGCCAGCAGCTTAGGTGGTTGGGGCTCCAATCTGGGGACCCAGTACTTC.

Details on this clonotype: One end of the junction is discordant with germline, which a read error may explain. The CDR3 sequence is CACSLKGGRRKLFF. As DNA, the CDR3 is TGTGCCTGCAGTTTAAAGGGAGGCAGGAGAAAACTGTTTTTT. This chain connects TRBV12-3 or TRBV12-4 to TRBJ1-4; D call uncertain. The CDR3 loop spans 14 amino acids.

This clonotype was detected a few times. V and J are TRBV3-1 and TRBJ2-4, with 9 bases fitting TRBD1. This CDR3 contains 15 residues. Germline trimming cut 2 bases from V and 9 bases from J; bases unmatched to any gene: 8. The germline gives CDR1 LGHDT, CDR2 YNNKEL (reference sequence). The CDR3 DNA is TGTGCCAGCAGCCAACGGACAGGGGTTGGAAGCATTCAGTACTTC. It translates to CASSQRTGVGSIQYF.

The chain combines TRBV2 with TRBJ1-1, with 10 bases matching TRBD1. The CDR3 runs to 12 residues. Germline V gives CDR1 SNHLY, CDR2 FYNNEI. J lost 2 bases, V lost 11 bases, and 2 bases had no gene match. CDR3 sequence: CAGQGGNTEAFF. In DNA form, the CDR3 reads TGTGCCGGACAGGGGGGAAACACTGAAGCTTTCTTT.

This clonotype was seen repeatedly, ten times or more. This chain joins TRBV4-2 and TRBJ1-2; weak D call: TRBD1 (6 bases). V was clipped by 1 base and J by 4 bases, with 10 bases between them. Germline V lookup: CDR1 LGHNA, CDR2 YNFKEQ. The CDR3 length is 14 residues. As DNA, the CDR3 is TGTGCCAGCAGCCAAGGGGTACAGGGCTATGGCTACACCTTC. Its protein product is CASSQGVQGYGYTF.

This clonotype was counted a few times. V is TRBV27 and J is TRBJ2-3; 8 bases map to TRBD2. CDR3 length equals 14 residues. V trimming: 7 bases; J trimming: 2 bases; junction bases outside the gene matches: 5. Germline-derived CDR1 and CDR2 are MNHEY and SMNVEV (reference sequence). The CDR3, as DNA: TGTGCCAGCACACAGCGGGGGCCCACAGATACGCAGTATTTT. Amino acids: CASTQRGPTDTQYF.